Each of the 18 T cell receptor beta chains below was sequenced from the same sample in a study of blood T cell repertoires in COVID-19. Using immunoSEQ multiplex PCR, the repertoire was profiled, and TCRdb retains in-frame clones only, with some absent. The table includes 470,000 or so clones, nearly 90% detected once. Sample: PBMCs or T cells enriched from blood (not recorded which). These receptors came from a young woman with acute COVID-19.

The chain joins TRBV4-1 to TRBJ2-1; 11 bases are shared with TRBD2. V dropped 4 bases and J dropped 7; count of bases not matched to a gene: 9. From germline, CDR1 is MGHRA and CDR2 YSYEKL. CDR3 length: 16 amino acids. The CDR3: CASSRLTSGTGNEQFF. As DNA, the CDR3 is TGCGCCAGCAGCCGATTGACTAGCGGGACGGGGAATGAGCAGTTCTTC.

The rearrangement uses TRBV11-1 and TRBJ2-3; 8 bases line up with TRBD1. V lost 2 bases, J lost 3 bases, and 4 bases stayed unmatched. The CDR3 spans 15 residues. Per germline, CDR1 SGHAT and CDR2 FQDESV (reference sequence). Here the CDR3 reads CASSLQGARTDTQYF. The CDR3 DNA sequence: TGTGCCAGCAGCTTACAGGGGGCGCGAACAGATACGCAGTATTTT.

The J gene is TRBJ2-5, the V gene TRBV7-2; 7 bases align to TRBD2. Trimming at V came to 3 bases and at J to 4 bases, leaving 2 bases not matched to a gene. This CDR3 is 13 amino acids long. Germline V gene lookup returns CDR1 SGHTA and CDR2 FQGNSA. The CDR3 nucleotides are TGTGCCAGCAGCTTGAGCGGGACAGAGACCCAGTACTTC. Its protein product is CASSLSGTETQYF.

In regard to this clone: The sample has other DNA sequences that encode this CDR3 too. J is TRBJ2-7 and V is TRBV30, with D perhaps TRBD2 (5 bases). V was trimmed by 0 bases and J by 4 bases, leaving 7 bases between them. The CDR3 is 12 amino acids. Germline loops: CDR1 GTSNPN, CDR2 SVGIG (reference sequence). The CDR3 is CAWSVRGYEQYF. The CDR3 nucleotides read TGTGCCTGGAGTGTACGGGGTTACGAGCAGTACTTC.

The chain is built from TRBV14 and TRBJ2-7; 9 bases match TRBD2. Germline CDR1 is SGHDN and CDR2 is FVKESK. This CDR3 has 13 residues. V trimming: 4 bases; J trimming: 6 bases; junction bases outside the gene matches: 4. The CDR3 here is CASSPPSGAEQYF. The CDR3 DNA reads as TGTGCCAGCAGCCCCCCTAGCGGGGCCGAGCAGTACTTC.

As to this clone: Being one base from a much bigger clone, this may be a read error. J is TRBJ2-3 and V is TRBV21-1; TRBD1, the table's D call, was not compared with the DNA. TRBV21-1 is classified as a pseudogene. The CDR3 loop spans 11 amino acids. The CDR3 here is CASGHTDTQYF. In nucleotides, the CDR3 is TGTGCCAGCGGACACACAGATACGCAGTATTTT.

The J gene is TRBJ2-7, the V gene TRBV5-5; 13 nucleotides agree with TRBD2. V shed 4 bases and J 6 bases; nucleotides not matched to a gene: 7. CDR1 SGHKS and CDR2 YYEKEE come from the germline V gene (reference sequence). The CDR3 spans 15 residues. The CDR3 DNA is TGTGCCAGCAGCCGGCAGACTAGCGGGAGGACCGAGCAGTACTTC. It codes for CASSRQTSGRTEQYF.

The chain recombines TRBV28 with TRBJ1-6, with a possible D match to TRBD1 (5 bases). Germline V gene lookup returns CDR1 MDHEN and CDR2 SYDVKM. V was trimmed by 7 bases and J by 1 base, leaving 11 bases between them. This CDR3 is 15 amino acids long. CDR3 nucleotide sequence: TGTGCCAGCACCCGTGGGGCTTCCTATAATTCACCCCTCCACTTT. This codes for CASTRGASYNSPLHF.

The chain carries TRBV9 and TRBJ1-3, with 10 bases lining up with TRBD1. Germline V gene lookup returns CDR1 SGDLS and CDR2 YYNGEE. Germline trimming cut 0 bases from V and 2 bases from J; bases unmatched to any gene: 11. The CDR3 is made up of 19 amino acids. The CDR3: CASSVARDRGAGTGNTIYF. CDR3 DNA: TGTGCCAGCAGCGTAGCTAGGGACAGGGGCGCCGGGACTGGAAACACCATATATTTT.

V and J are TRBV19 and TRBJ1-2; D is uncertain. This CDR3 region has 15 residues. V lost 0 bases and J lost 3, with 11 bases in between. Germline values: CDR1 LNHDA, CDR2 SQIVND (reference sequence). The CDR3 nucleotides are TGTGCCAGTAGTATAGATCCTGACAAGGACTATGGCTACACCTTC. This gives the protein CASSIDPDKDYGYTF.

The rearrangement joins TRBV5-1 to TRBJ1-1, with 8 bases lining up with TRBD1. V lost 4 bases to trimming and J lost 3 bases; unmatched junction nucleotides: 14. Per germline, CDR1 SGHRS and CDR2 YFSETQ. This CDR3 has 17 amino acids. CDR3 in DNA: TGCGCCAGCAGCCCTGGACAGGGCGCCGGCTTTGACACTGAAGCTTTCTTT. Protein product: CASSPGQGAGFDTEAFF.

The rearrangement links TRBV4-1 to TRBJ1-5; TRBD1 matches 7 bases. Trimming took 3 bases from V and 3 from J; bases not matched to a gene: 11. Germline loops: CDR1 MGHRA, CDR2 YSYEKL. The CDR3 length is 17 residues. The CDR3 spells CASSQSPGQLINQPQHF. The CDR3 coding sequence is TGCGCCAGCAGCCAGTCTCCGGGACAGCTCATCAATCAGCCCCAGCATTTT.

The chain employs TRBV9 and TRBJ1-2; 9 bases align to TRBD1. This CDR3 comprises 19 residues. Unmatched junction bases numbered 23, after V lost 5 bases and J lost 6 bases. Germline CDR1 and CDR2: SGDLS and YYNGEE. DNA for the CDR3: TGTGCCAGCAGTCACTCCGGGATCCGGGACAGGGAAGGGATCGATGGCTACACCTTC. Protein product: CASSHSGIRDREGIDGYTF.

The V call is TRBV14, the J call TRBJ2-7; D unresolved. Germline V CDR1 and CDR2: SGHDN, FVKESK. V lost 6 bases to trimming and J lost 5 bases, with 11 bases between them. This CDR3 is 12 amino acids long. DNA of the CDR3: TGTGCCAGCAGTGGAGTAGTCCACGAGCAGTACTTC. Its translation is CASSGVVHEQYF. Together with reference TRBV14 and TRBJ2-7, the CDR3 gives the full variable domain: EAGVTQFPSHSVIEKGQTVTLRCDPISGHDNLYWYRRVMGKEIKFLLHFVKESKQDESGMPNNRFLAERTGGTYSTLKVQPAELEDSGVYFCASSGVVHEQYFGPGTRLTVT.

This sequence joins TRBV9 and TRBJ1-2; D possibly corresponds to TRBD1 (6 bases). CDR3 length: 13 amino acids. V dropped 3 bases and J dropped 4 bases, with 10 bases sitting between them. Germline V gives CDR1 SGDLS, CDR2 YYNGEE. Written as DNA, the CDR3 is TGTGCCAGCAGCGCCGGACAGAGCTATGGCTACACCTTC. Translated: CASSAGQSYGYTF.

V usage is TRBV10-3 and J usage is TRBJ2-1, with D possibly matching TRBD1 (6 bases). Germline values: CDR1 ENHRY, CDR2 SYGVKD. The CDR3 totals 13 residues. Trimming removed 5 bases at V and 5 bases at J, with 10 bases between. The CDR3 here is CAISMGQHNEQFF. The DNA of the CDR3 is TGTGCCATCAGTATGGGACAACACAATGAGCAGTTCTTC.

This chain links TRBV10-1 with TRBJ1-2; TRBD1 aligns across 10 bases. V shed 7 bases, J shed 4 bases, and the junction held 12 bases outside the gene matches. This CDR3 region has 16 residues. The germline gives CDR1 WNHNN, CDR2 SYGVQD (reference sequence). CDR3 sequence reads: CASTKGQGKGFYGYTF. The CDR3 DNA follows: TGCGCCAGCACCAAGGGACAGGGGAAAGGTTTCTATGGCTACACCTTC.

This clone appeared once. The J gene is TRBJ2-7, the V gene TRBV5-1, with 11 bases that match TRBD1. The germline V gene encodes CDR1 SGHRS and CDR2 YFSETQ. The CDR3 sequence is 15 residues long. The ends lost 1 base at V and 6 bases at J; junction bases unmatched: 6. The CDR3 reads CASSLTPGQGVEQYF. DNA for the CDR3: TGCGCCAGCAGCTTGACCCCGGGACAGGGGGTCGAGCAGTACTTC. Variable domain in full (rest from reference TRBV5-1 and TRBJ2-7): KAGVTQTPRYLIKTRGQQVTLSCSPISGHRSVSWYQQTPGQGLQFLFEYFSETQRNKGNFPGRFSGRQFSNSRSEMNVSTLELGDSALYLCASSLTPGQGVEQYFGPGTRLTVT.